This paragraph covers one T cell receptor beta chain sequence. The sample is drawn from a study of OX40 agonist ivuxolimab in advanced cancers. CDR1 is SGHVS and CDR2 is FQNEAQ in the germline V gene. This CDR3 region has 17 residues. Trimming shortened V by 5 bases and J by 5 bases, and 25 bases separated the two germline ends. Some clones are missing from TCRdb's copy, which holds only in-frame ones; the method was immunoSEQ multiplex PCR. This sample has some 46,000 clones, with 70% to 90% found just once. This chain uses TRBV7-8 with TRBJ2-7; D might be TRBD2 (5 bases). This specimen consisted of CD4+ or CD8+ T cells sorted from blood, obtained in a trial of the OX40 agonist ivuxolimab. The sequence was obtained from an adult with an advanced solid tumor such as melanoma, head and neck, liver or kidney cancer. The CDR3 is CASSPPPGSPLSHEQYF. The CDR3 DNA reads as TGTGCCAGCAGCCCTCCTCCGGGATCCCCTTTGTCCCACGAGCAGTACTTC.